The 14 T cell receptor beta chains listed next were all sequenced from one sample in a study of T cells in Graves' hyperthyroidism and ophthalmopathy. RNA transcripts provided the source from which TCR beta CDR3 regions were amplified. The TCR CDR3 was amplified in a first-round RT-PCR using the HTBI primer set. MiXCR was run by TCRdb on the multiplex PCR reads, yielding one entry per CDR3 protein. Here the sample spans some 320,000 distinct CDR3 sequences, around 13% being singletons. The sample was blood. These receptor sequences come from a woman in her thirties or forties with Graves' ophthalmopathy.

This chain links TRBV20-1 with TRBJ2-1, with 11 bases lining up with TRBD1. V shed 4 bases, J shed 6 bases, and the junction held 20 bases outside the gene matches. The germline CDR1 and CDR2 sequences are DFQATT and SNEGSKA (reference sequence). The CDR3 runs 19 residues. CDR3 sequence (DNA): TGCAGTGCTAACGAAAAATACTCTGCCGGGACAGGGGGTTTCAATGAGCAGTTCTTC. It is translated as CSANEKYSAGTGGFNEQFF.

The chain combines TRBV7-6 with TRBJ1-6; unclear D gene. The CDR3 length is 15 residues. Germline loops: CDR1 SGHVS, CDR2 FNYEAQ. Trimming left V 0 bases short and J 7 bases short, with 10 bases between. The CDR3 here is CASSLAHVVNSPLHF. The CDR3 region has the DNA TGTGCCAGCAGCTTAGCGCACGTTGTGAATTCACCCCTCCACTTT.

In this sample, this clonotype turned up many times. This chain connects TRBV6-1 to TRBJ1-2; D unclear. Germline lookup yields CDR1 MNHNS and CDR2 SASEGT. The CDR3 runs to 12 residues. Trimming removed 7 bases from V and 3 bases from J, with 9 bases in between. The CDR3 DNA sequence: TGTGCCAGCATCCACAACGACTATGGCTACACCTTC. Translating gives CASIHNDYGYTF.

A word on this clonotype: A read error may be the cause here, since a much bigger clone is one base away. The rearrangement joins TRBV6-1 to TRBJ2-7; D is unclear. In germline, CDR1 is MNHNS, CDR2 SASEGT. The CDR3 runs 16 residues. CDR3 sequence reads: CAGSEIGSRHSYEQYF. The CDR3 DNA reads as TGTGCCGGCAGTGAAATCGGTAGTCGTCATTCCTACGAGCAGTACTTC.

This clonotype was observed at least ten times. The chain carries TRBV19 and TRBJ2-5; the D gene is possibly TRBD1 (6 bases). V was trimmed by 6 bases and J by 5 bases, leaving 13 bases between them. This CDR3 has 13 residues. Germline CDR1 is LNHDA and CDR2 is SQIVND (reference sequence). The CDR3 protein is CASRHLGGETQYF. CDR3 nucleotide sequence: TGTGCCAGTAGGCACCTAGGGGGTGAGACCCAGTACTTC.

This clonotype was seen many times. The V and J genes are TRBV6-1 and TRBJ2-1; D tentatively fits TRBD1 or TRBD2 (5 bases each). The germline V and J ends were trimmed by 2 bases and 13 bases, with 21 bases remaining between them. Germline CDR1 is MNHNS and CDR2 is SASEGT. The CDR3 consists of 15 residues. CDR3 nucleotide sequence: TGTGCCAGCAGTGAACGAGGGGTTTTGACCCTTTTTCAGTTCTTC. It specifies CASSERGVLTLFQFF.

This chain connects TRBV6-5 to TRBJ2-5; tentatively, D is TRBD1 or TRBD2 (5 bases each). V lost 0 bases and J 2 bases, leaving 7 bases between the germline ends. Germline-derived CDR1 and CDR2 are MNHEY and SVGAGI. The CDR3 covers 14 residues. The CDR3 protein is CASSYSWGQETQYF. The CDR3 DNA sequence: TGTGCCAGCAGTTACTCGTGGGGGCAAGAGACCCAGTACTTC.

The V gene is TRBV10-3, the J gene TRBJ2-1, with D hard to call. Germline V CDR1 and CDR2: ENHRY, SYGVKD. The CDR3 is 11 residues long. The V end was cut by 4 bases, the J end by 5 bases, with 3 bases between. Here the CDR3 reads CAISGDNEQFF. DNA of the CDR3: TGTGCCATCAGTGGCGACAATGAGCAGTTCTTC.

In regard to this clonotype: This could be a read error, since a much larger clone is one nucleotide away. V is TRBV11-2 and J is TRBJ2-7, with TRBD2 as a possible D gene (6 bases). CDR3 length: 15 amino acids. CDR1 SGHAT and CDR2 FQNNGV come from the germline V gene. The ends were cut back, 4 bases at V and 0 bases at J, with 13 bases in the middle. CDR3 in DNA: TGTGCCAGCAGCTCGACCAGGAGGGGCTCCTACGAGCAGTACTTC. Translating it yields CASSSTRRGSYEQYF.

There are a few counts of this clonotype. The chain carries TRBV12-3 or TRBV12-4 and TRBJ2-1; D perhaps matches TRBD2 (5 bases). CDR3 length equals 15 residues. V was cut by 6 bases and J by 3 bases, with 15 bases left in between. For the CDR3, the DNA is TGTGCCAGCAGCCCCGGTCTTGAGGGCTACAATGAGCAGTTCTTC. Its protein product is CASSPGLEGYNEQFF.

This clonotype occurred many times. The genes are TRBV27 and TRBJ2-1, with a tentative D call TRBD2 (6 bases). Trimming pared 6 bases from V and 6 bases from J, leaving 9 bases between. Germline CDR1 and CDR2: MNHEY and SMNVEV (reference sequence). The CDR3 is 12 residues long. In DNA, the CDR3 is TGTGCCAGCAGAGTCGGGAGCAATGAGCAGTTCTTC. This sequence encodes CASRVGSNEQFF.

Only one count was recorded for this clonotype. The CDR3, as DNA: TGTGCCAGCAGCTTTAGCCCCCTCTATGGCTACACCTTC. Its translation is CASSFSPLYGYTF. The chain uses TRBV7-9 and TRBJ1-2; no reliable D call. V shed 3 bases and J shed 4 bases, with 9 bases lying between them. Germline values: CDR1 SEHNR, CDR2 FQNEAQ (reference sequence). The CDR3 covers 13 residues.

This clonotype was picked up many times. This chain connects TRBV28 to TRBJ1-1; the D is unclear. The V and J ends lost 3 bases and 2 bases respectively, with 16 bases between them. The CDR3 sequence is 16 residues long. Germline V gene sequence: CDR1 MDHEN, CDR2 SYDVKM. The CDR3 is CASSFHLLAANTEAFF. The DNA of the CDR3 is TGTGCCAGCAGTTTTCATCTCCTTGCGGCCAACACTGAAGCTTTCTTT.

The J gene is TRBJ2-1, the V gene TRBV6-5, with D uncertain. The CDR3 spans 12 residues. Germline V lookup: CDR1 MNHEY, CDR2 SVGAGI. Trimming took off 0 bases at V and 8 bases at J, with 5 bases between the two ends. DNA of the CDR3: TGTGCCAGCAGTTACTCCGGCGATGAGCAGTTCTTC. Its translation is CASSYSGDEQFF.